Listed below are T cell receptor beta chains from one sample, sequenced in a study of CD8 T cells in ankylosing spondylitis. TCRdb itself ran the 5' RACE reads through MiXCR, one entry per CDR3 protein. The sample holds 150,000 to 250,000 distinct CDR3 sequences, more than 10% seen once. What was sequenced was blood, either unsorted or a sorted T cell fraction (not recorded which). The source is a male donor with ankylosing spondylitis or in good health (not recorded which). CDR3s include the opening cysteine and the closing phenylalanine or tryptophan. The D gene is left open where the match is weak. The size entry is marked missing in some rows and otherwise reads once, few, many or a size class.

TRBJ1-1	few	NA	TRBV20-1	CSAPPRGHMNTEAFF	TGCAGTGCCCCTCCCCGGGGACATATGAACACTGAAGCTTTCTTT
TRBJ2-5	few	TRBD2	TRBV20-1	CSARDLRGDGSQETQYF	TGCAGTGCTAGAGATTTACGGGGGGACGGTTCCCAAGAGACCCAGTACTTC
TRBJ2-1	NA	NA	TRBV27	CASSWGGPLREQFF	TGTGCCAGCAGTTGGGGCGGCCCCCTTAGGGAGCAGTTCTTC
TRBJ1-4	few	NA	TRBV11-2	CASSSLRYGAANEKLFF	TGTGCCAGCAGCAGTCTACGATACGGCGCGGCTAATGAAAAACTGTTTTTT
TRBJ2-3	NA	TRBD2	TRBV30	CAWTLAAHTDTQYF	TGTGCCTGGACGCTAGCGGCCCACACAGATACGCAGTATTTT
TRBJ1-5	few	NA	TRBV12-5	CASGLSTSQPQHF	TGTGCTAGTGGTTTGTCCACGAGTCAGCCCCAGCATTTT
TRBJ2-3	many	TRBD2	TRBV29-1	CSVRAGGPDTQYF	TGCAGCGTTCGAGCGGGGGGGCCAGATACGCAGTATTTT
TRBJ2-3	NA	TRBD2	TRBV6-1	CASSEGTSGSTGSDTQYF	TGTGCCAGCAGTGAGGGGACTAGCGGGAGTACGGGGAGTGATACGCAGTATTTT
TRBJ2-3	NA	TRBD2	TRBV5-6	CASSLDASGGKTDTQYF	TGTGCCAGCAGCTTGGATGCTAGCGGGGGGAAAACAGATACGCAGTATTTT
TRBJ2-2	few	NA	TRBV2	CASSNRAGELFF	TGTGCCAGCAGTAACAGGGCCGGGGAGCTGTTTTTT
TRBJ2-3	NA	NA	TRBV11-1	CASSSPLGGSSTADTQYF	TGTGCCAGCAGCTCCCCTCTGGGGGGATCCTCTACCGCAGATACGCAGTATTTT
TRBJ1-5	many	NA	TRBV24-1	CATSDSRGQPQHF	TGTGCCACCAGTGATTCGAGGGGTCAGCCCCAGCATTTT
TRBJ2-7	few	TRBD2	TRBV19	CASSSSGKGEQYF	TGTGCCAGTAGTTCTAGCGGGAAAGGGGAGCAGTACTTC
TRBJ2-1	few	NA	TRBV9	CASSVGGASYNEQFF	TGTGCCAGCAGCGTAGGTGGGGCCTCCTACAATGAGCAGTTCTTC
TRBJ2-7	NA	NA	TRBV9	CASSDYLGYEQYF	TGTGCCAGCAGCGACTACTTGGGCTACGAGCAGTACTTC
TRBJ2-1	NA	NA	TRBV25-1	CASSEWGKDEQFF	TGTGCCAGCAGTGAATGGGGGAAAGATGAGCAGTTCTTC
TRBJ2-7	few	NA	TRBV2	CASRQLVYEQYF	TGTGCCAGCAGACAGCTCGTCTACGAGCAGTACTTC
TRBJ2-1	many	NA	TRBV2	CASRDLANYNEQFF	TGTGCCAGCAGGGACCTAGCGAACTACAATGAGCAGTTCTTC
TRBJ2-1	few	TRBD2	TRBV24-1	CATSDWGLNNEQFF	TGTGCCACCAGTGATTGGGGACTAAACAATGAGCAGTTCTTC
TRBJ2-4	many	TRBD2	TRBV2	CASSHQGSGSIQNIQYF	TGTGCCAGCAGCCACCAGGGGAGCGGGAGTATCCAAAACATTCAGTACTTC
TRBJ2-3	NA	TRBD1	TRBV27	CASSLLGTGNTDTQYF	TGTGCCAGCAGTTTATTGGGGACAGGGAACACAGATACGCAGTATTTT
TRBJ2-2	NA	NA	TRBV6-2/TRBV6-3	CASSTSGTGGELFF	TGTGCCAGCAGTACCTCCGGTACAGGCGGGGAGCTGTTTTTT